These 23 T cell receptor beta chains came from one sample sequenced in a study of CD8+CD57+ T cells in acquired aplastic anemia. Genomic DNA provided the template from which TCR beta VDJ and CDR3 profiles were obtained. TCRdb itself ran the reads through MiXCR, one entry per CDR3 protein. The sample consists of about 180,000 distinct CDR3 sequences, roughly 65% of them appearing once. By flow cytometry, patients selected for sequencing had shown an expansion of CD8+CD57+ cells. The source material was sorted CD4+, CD8+, or CD8+CD57+ T cells (not recorded which) from PBMCs. The source is a human donor with aplastic anemia.

The rearrangement joins TRBV5-1 to TRBJ2-7; maybe TRBD1 (6 bases). Germline V gene lookup returns CDR1 SGHRS and CDR2 YFSETQ. V lost 6 bases, J lost 4 bases, and 17 bases lay in between. The CDR3 has 14 amino acids. DNA for the CDR3: TGCGCCAGCACCTTCCAGGGACACTCTTACGAGCAGTACTTC. Translation: CASTFQGHSYEQYF.

The chain is built from TRBV10-3 and TRBJ1-2; D uncertain. V lost 0 bases and J lost 8, with 16 bases in between. The CDR3 is 15 residues long. The V gene's germline CDR1 is ENHRY and CDR2 SYGVKD. The CDR3 protein is CAISESTYAGSGYTF. The CDR3 DNA reads as TGTGCCATCAGTGAGTCGACGTACGCCGGATCGGGCTACACCTTC.

The chain links TRBV7-9 to TRBJ2-7, with D possibly TRBD2 on 5 matching bases. From germline, CDR1 is SEHNR and CDR2 FQNEAQ (reference sequence). Trimming left V 0 bases short and J 6 bases short, with 9 bases between. The length of the CDR3 is 13 residues. CDR3 in amino acids: CASSLARVPEQYF. The CDR3 nucleotides read TGTGCCAGCAGCTTAGCGAGGGTTCCCGAGCAGTACTTC.

This clonotype was detected many times. The V call is TRBV19, the J call TRBJ1-5; D not resolved. CDR3 length: 14 residues. Germline CDR1 reads LNHDA; CDR2 reads SQIVND (reference sequence). The V end was cut by 4 bases, the J end by 4 bases, with 11 bases between. The DNA of the CDR3 is TGTGCCAGTAGTACGGGCTTCAGGAATCAGCCCCAGCATTTT. Its translation is CASSTGFRNQPQHF.

This clonotype was counted between two and nine times. This rearrangement joins TRBV14 to TRBJ2-5; tentative D call: TRBD1 (5 bases). V was shortened by 2 bases and J by 4 bases, with 8 bases between the two germline ends. The CDR3 loop spans 13 amino acids. Germline V gene data show CDR1 as SGHDN and CDR2 as FVKESK. CDR3 DNA sequence: TGTGCCAGCAGCCAACAGGGTGGAGAGACCCAGTACTTC. Its protein product is CASSQQGGETQYF.

Remarks on this clonotype: At one end, the junction sequence differs from germline, possibly due to a read error. This rearrangement joins TRBV19 to TRBJ1-1; D may be TRBD1 (6 bases). This CDR3 spans 13 amino acids. CDR1 and CDR2 from the germline V gene are LNHDA and SQIVND (reference sequence). Here the CDR3 DNA reads TGCGCCAGTAGCGACAGGAAGAACACTGAAGCTTTCTTT. It encodes CASSDRKNTEAFF.

The J gene is TRBJ2-7, the V gene TRBV7-9, with no clear D. Trimming pared 5 bases from V and 6 bases from J, leaving 17 bases between. Per germline, CDR1 SEHNR and CDR2 FQNEAQ (reference sequence). The CDR3 has 14 amino acids. The CDR3 region is CASSPPKTVSEQYF. The CDR3 DNA reads as TGTGCCAGCAGCCCCCCAAAAACGGTCAGCGAGCAGTACTTC.

This clonotype was seen a few times. This sequence may be a read error, since a much larger clone differs from it by one base. The chain links TRBV4-1 to TRBJ1-6; D gene uncertain. The V gene's germline CDR1 is MGHRA and CDR2 YSYEKL. Trimming took 4 bases from V and 0 from J, leaving 13 bases between them. The CDR3 has 17 amino acids. The CDR3 DNA reads as TGCGCCAGCAGCCCCCACCAGGCGAGCTCCTATAATTCACCCCTCCACTTT. Translating gives CASSPHQASSYNSPLHF.

The rearrangement links TRBV19 to TRBJ2-3; D is ambiguous. CDR3 length equals 14 residues. The germline CDR1 and CDR2 sequences are LNHDA and SQIVND (reference sequence). Trimming left V 3 bases short and J 4 bases short, with 11 bases between. CDR3 DNA: TGTGCCAGTAGTATCGCCCCTGGGTCAGATACGCAGTATTTT. It codes for CASSIAPGSDTQYF.

V usage is TRBV5-4 and J usage is TRBJ1-2; tentatively, D is TRBD1 (5 bases). The germline V gene has CDR1 SGHNT and CDR2 YYREEE (reference sequence). CDR3 length: 14 amino acids. Trimming left V 4 bases short and J 8 bases short, with 18 bases between. CDR3 sequence (DNA): TGTGCCAGCAGCGTCCTGGGGGTTACAAAAGGCTACACCTTC. Its translation is CASSVLGVTKGYTF. Looking up the rest from reference TRBV5-4 and TRBJ1-2 gives the full variable domain: ETGVTQSPTHLIKTRGQQVTLRCSSQSGHNTVSWYQQALGQGPQFIFQYYREEENGRGNFPPRFSGLQFPNYSSELNVNALELDDSALYLCASSVLGVTKGYTFGSGTRLTVV.

V usage is TRBV20-1 and J usage is TRBJ2-7, with D unclear. Trimming took off 6 bases at V and 2 bases at J, with 17 bases between the two ends. The CDR3 is 14 amino acids. Germline V CDR1 and CDR2: DFQATT, SNEGSKA (reference sequence). The CDR3 sequence: CSAEGWESTYEQYF. For the CDR3, the DNA is TGCAGTGCCGAAGGGTGGGAATCCACCTACGAGCAGTACTTC.

This clonotype has more than one count but fewer than ten. This chain joins TRBV28 and TRBJ2-3; D might be TRBD2 (6 bases). The germline V gene has CDR1 MDHEN and CDR2 SYDVKM. The germline V and J ends were trimmed by 6 bases and 2 bases, with 6 bases remaining between them. CDR3 length: 12 residues. As DNA, the CDR3 is TGTGCCAGCAGGGACTACACAGATACGCAGTATTTT. The encoded protein is CASRDYTDTQYF.

The rearrangement links TRBV10-3 to TRBJ2-1; no clear D. This CDR3 has 13 residues. CDR1 and CDR2 from the germline V gene are ENHRY and SYGVKD. Trimming stripped 7 bases from V and 8 bases from J, with 15 bases between. The CDR3 region is CAITDPWVHEQFF. Written as DNA, the CDR3 is TGTGCCATCACCGACCCCTGGGTCCATGAGCAGTTCTTC.

The chain recombines TRBV19 with TRBJ2-1; possibly TRBD2 for D (5 bases). CDR3 length: 15 amino acids. V dropped 7 bases and J dropped 6 bases, with 19 bases sitting between them. Germline CDR1 reads LNHDA; CDR2 reads SQIVND (reference sequence). CDR3 nucleotide sequence: TGTGCCAGTAAGGAAGGAGCGGAGAATTTCAATGAGCAGTTCTTC. It is translated as CASKEGAENFNEQFF.

This clonotype was picked up a small number of times. CDR3 amino acids: CASSLRREETQYF. The CDR3 coding sequence is TGTGCCAGCAGCTTAAGACGGGAAGAGACCCAGTACTTC. The chain joins TRBV7-3 to TRBJ2-5; D is unresolved. In germline, CDR1 is SGHTA, CDR2 FQGTGA. The V and J ends lost 1 base and 3 bases respectively, with 6 bases between them. This CDR3 comprises 13 residues. The full variable domain, completed using reference TRBV7-3 and TRBJ2-5, is GAGVSQTPSNKVTEKGKYVELRCDPISGHTALYWYRQSLGQGPEFLIYFQGTGAADDSGLPNDRFFAVRPEGSVSTLKIQRTERGDSAVYLCASSLRREETQYFGPGTRLLVL.

This clonotype has just a few counts. The chain uses TRBV19 and TRBJ2-7; tentative D call: TRBD2 (6 bases). The CDR3 covers 15 residues. CDR1 and CDR2 from the germline V gene are LNHDA and SQIVND (reference sequence). V lost 6 bases and J lost 0, with 15 bases in between. CDR3 region: CASSFGSSSSYEQYF. CDR3 bases: TGTGCCAGTAGCTTCGGGAGTTCCTCCTCCTACGAGCAGTACTTC. Combining the CDR3 with reference TRBV19 and TRBJ2-7 gives the whole variable domain DGGITQSPKYLFRKEGQNVTLSCEQNLNHDAMYWYRQDPGQGLRLIYYSQIVNDFQKGDIAEGYSVSREKKESFPLTVTSAQKNPTAFYLCASSFGSSSSYEQYFGPGTRLTVT.

V gene TRBV20-1 combines with J gene TRBJ2-1, with 8 positions matching TRBD2. The CDR3 totals 14 residues. After removal of 6 bases from V and 9 bases from J, the junction contained 13 bases not matched to a gene. Germline assignment: CDR1 DFQATT and CDR2 SNEGSKA (reference sequence). The CDR3 loop reads CSAVRAGGASEQFF. As DNA, the CDR3 is TGCAGTGCCGTGCGGGCGGGGGGCGCCAGTGAGCAGTTCTTC.

The V call is TRBV9, the J call TRBJ1-1, with D perhaps matching TRBD1 (5 bases). Germline CDR1 SGDLS, CDR2 YYNGEE. Trimming left V 1 base short and J 1 base short, with 11 bases between. The CDR3 has 15 residues. The CDR3 here is CASSVTQGPNTEAFF. The CDR3 coding sequence is TGTGCCAGCAGCGTAACCCAGGGCCCGAACACTGAAGCTTTCTTT.

The rearrangement uses TRBV2 and TRBJ1-1; a possible D gene is TRBD1 (5 bases). This CDR3 contains 14 residues. The V gene's germline CDR1 is SNHLY and CDR2 FYNNEI. Trimming removed 4 bases from V and 0 bases from J, with 9 bases in between. CDR3 bases: TGTGCCAGCAGTGTACGGGGCATGAACACTGAAGCTTTCTTT. Its translation: CASSVRGMNTEAFF.

The rearrangement uses TRBV6-1 and TRBJ2-3; D unclear. The CDR3 sequence is 14 residues long. Germline assignment: CDR1 MNHNS and CDR2 SASEGT. V lost 7 bases and J lost 3, with 14 bases in between. CDR3 DNA: TGTGCCAGCAATTACTCGGATCCTACAGATACGCAGTATTTT. Its protein is CASNYSDPTDTQYF.

The chain has TRBV5-4 and TRBJ2-7; the D gene is possibly TRBD2 (6 bases). Between the trimmed V and J ends, which lost 0 bases and 5 bases, there was a span of 9 bases. The germline V gene encodes CDR1 SGHNT and CDR2 YYREEE (reference sequence). The CDR3 runs 13 residues. CDR3: CASSLGAGHEQYF. The DNA of the CDR3 is TGTGCCAGCAGCTTGGGGGCGGGGCACGAGCAGTACTTC.

Written as DNA, the CDR3 is TGTGCCAGCAGTAACCCCGGGACAGGTGGCGACGAGCAGTACTTC. Amino acids: CASSNPGTGGDEQYF. The V gene is TRBV2, the J gene TRBJ2-7; 8 nucleotides align to TRBD1. Trimming removed 5 bases from V and 5 bases from J; junction bases left unmatched: 11. Germline CDR1 reads SNHLY; CDR2 reads FYNNEI. The CDR3 totals 15 residues.

The chain has TRBV29-1 and TRBJ1-1; no reliable D call. Germline CDR1 SQVTM, CDR2 ANQGSEA. This CDR3 is built from 13 residues. Trimming stripped 6 bases from V and 3 bases from J, with 14 bases between. CDR3 coding DNA: TGCAGCGTCAACGTGGGGATGGACACTGAAGCTTTCTTT. This encodes CSVNVGMDTEAFF. The entire variable domain, with the rest obtained from reference TRBV29-1 and TRBJ1-1, is as follows: SAVISQKPSRDICQRGTSLTIQCQVDSQVTMMFWYRQQPGQSLTLIATANQGSEATYESGFVIDKFPISRPNLTFSTLTVSNMSPEDSSIYLCSVNVGMDTEAFFGQGTRLTVV.